This T cell receptor (beta chain) is drawn from a study of tumor and adjacent non-tumor tissue in lung cancer. Study at large: Histology: 11 to 13 adenocarcinoma, a couple of squamous cell carcinoma, 1 small cell lung cancer. The study's findings and limits: Patients with more diverse tumor TCRs had worse survival.

This clonotype occurred many times. Its antigen remains unidentified. V was trimmed by 4 bases and J by 1 base, leaving 8 bases between them. Germline CDR1 is DFQATT and CDR2 is SNEGSKA (reference sequence). This CDR3 comprises 13 residues. The template was RNA from unsorted bulk tissue. The library came from three nested PCR rounds adapted from ARM-PCR protocols. One entry per CDR3 protein results from TCRdb running MiXCR on the multiplex PCR reads. Of over 130,000 distinct CDR3 sequences in the sample, around 65% were seen once. This TCR came from a man aged 55 to 69 with small cell lung cancer. The sequenced sample consisted of lung tumor tissue. This sequence joins TRBV20-1 and TRBJ1-3; no reliable D call. The CDR3 spells CSAKQQSGNTIYF. CDR3 nucleotides: TGCAGTGCTAAGCAACAGTCTGGAAACACCATATATTTT.